This is a list of T cell receptor beta chains from one sample in a study of T-cell reconstitution after alpha-beta-depleted transplantation in children. A single record per CDR3 protein comes from TCRdb applying MiXCR to the PCR reads. The sample has 500,000 to 750,000 distinct CDR3 sequences, 10% to 15% seen once; the top ten hold approximately 2%. Here the sequenced sample was PBMCs, mostly from graft donor cells, taken 360 days after TCRalphabeta/CD19-depleted stem cell transplant. These receptors were obtained from a male patient between 10 and 17 years old who had a stem cell transplant for acute myeloid leukemia, so the T cells may come from the graft donor. Both conserved end residues are part of each CDR3. A D gene is named only where the DNA matches it firmly. A row's size may be missing; if present it is once, few, many or a size class.

clone_size: few
v_call: TRBV20-1
d_call: TRBD1
j_call: TRBJ2-7
cdr3_nt: TGCAGTGCTAGAGATCCCCCTCCGGGACAGGGATTTAACGAGCAGTACTTC
cdr3_aa: CSARDPPPGQGFNEQYF

clone_size: few
v_call: TRBV3-1
d_call: .
j_call: TRBJ2-7
cdr3_nt: TGTGCCAGCAGCCAAGAGCCCTTGCGGATTTCCTACGAGCAGTACTTC
cdr3_aa: CASSQEPLRISYEQYF

clone_size: few
v_call: TRBV28
d_call: TRBD1
j_call: TRBJ2-1
cdr3_nt: TGTGCCAGCAGCCGGGACAGGGTATACAATGAGCAGTTCTTC
cdr3_aa: CASSRDRVYNEQFF

clone_size: many
v_call: TRBV6-1
d_call: .
j_call: TRBJ2-1
cdr3_nt: TGTGCCAGCAGCCCACTCAGGGGCTATGAGCAGTTCTTC
cdr3_aa: CASSPLRGYEQFF

clone_size: .
v_call: TRBV14
d_call: .
j_call: TRBJ2-1
cdr3_nt: TGTGCCAGCAGCCAAGGGGGACGGCGAAGTGAGCAGTTCTTC
cdr3_aa: CASSQGGRRSEQFF

clone_size: .
v_call: TRBV5-1
d_call: .
j_call: TRBJ2-4
cdr3_nt: TGCGCCAGCAGCTTGGGGGGACTAGCCAAAAACATTCAGTACTTC
cdr3_aa: CASSLGGLAKNIQYF

clone_size: many
v_call: TRBV15
d_call: .
j_call: TRBJ2-7
cdr3_nt: TGTGCCACTAACCGGGATATGCCCCCCTACGAGCAGTACTTC
cdr3_aa: CATNRDMPPYEQYF

clone_size: .
v_call: TRBV12-3/TRBV12-4
d_call: .
j_call: TRBJ2-1
cdr3_nt: TGTGCCAGCAGCCTTCTCGGGTCCTATCCCTCCTACAATGAGCAGTTCTTC
cdr3_aa: CASSLLGSYPSYNEQFF

clone_size: few
v_call: TRBV4-2
d_call: .
j_call: TRBJ2-3
cdr3_nt: TGTGCCAGCAGCCAATTAGCGGATACGCAGTATTTT
cdr3_aa: CASSQLADTQYF

clone_size: .
v_call: TRBV6-2/TRBV6-3
d_call: .
j_call: TRBJ2-3
cdr3_nt: TGTGTCGAAGCTCGACTCTGGGGTGCAGATACGCAGTATTTT
cdr3_aa: CVEARLWGADTQYF

clone_size: many
v_call: TRBV20-1
d_call: .
j_call: TRBJ2-7
cdr3_nt: TGCAGTGCTACGGAATTTTCCTACGAGCAGTACTTC
cdr3_aa: CSATEFSYEQYF

clone_size: few
v_call: TRBV5-1
d_call: TRBD2
j_call: TRBJ2-7
cdr3_nt: TGCGCCAGCAGCCAGGGACTAGCGGTTCGGGACGAGCAGTACTTC
cdr3_aa: CASSQGLAVRDEQYF

clone_size: .
v_call: TRBV6-2/TRBV6-3
d_call: .
j_call: TRBJ1-5
cdr3_nt: TGTGCCAGCAGTTCGGTCGGGGACAATCAGCCCCAGCATTTT
cdr3_aa: CASSSVGDNQPQHF

clone_size: few
v_call: TRBV7-2
d_call: TRBD2
j_call: TRBJ2-2
cdr3_nt: TGTGCCAGCAGCAATTTCCTAGCGGGAGGGCTGGTATGGACCGGGGAGCTGTTTTTT
cdr3_aa: CASSNFLAGGLVWTGELFF

clone_size: .
v_call: TRBV19
d_call: .
j_call: TRBJ2-7
cdr3_nt: TGTGCCAGTAGTTTCCCTCGATTGGGCGAGCAGTACTTC
cdr3_aa: CASSFPRLGEQYF

clone_size: .
v_call: TRBV20-1
d_call: .
j_call: TRBJ1-1
cdr3_nt: TGCAGTGCTAACAGACAGGATTCGAACACTGAAGCTTTCTTT
cdr3_aa: CSANRQDSNTEAFF

clone_size: many
v_call: TRBV28
d_call: TRBD1
j_call: TRBJ2-7
cdr3_nt: TGTGCCAGCAGTTTAGGGGACAGGGACACCTACGAGCAGTACTTC
cdr3_aa: CASSLGDRDTYEQYF

clone_size: many
v_call: TRBV29-1
d_call: TRBD1
j_call: TRBJ2-2
cdr3_nt: TGCAGCGTTCTTCCCGGGACAGTTAACACCGGGGAGCTGTTTTTT
cdr3_aa: CSVLPGTVNTGELFF

clone_size: .
v_call: TRBV21-1
d_call: .
j_call: TRBJ2-4
cdr3_nt: TGTGCCAGCAGCACCGGGGTTCTAAGGCCCAAAAACATTCAGTACTTC
cdr3_aa: CASSTGVLRPKNIQYF

clone_size: .
v_call: TRBV12-3/TRBV12-4
d_call: .
j_call: TRBJ2-3
cdr3_nt: TGTGCCAGCAGTCCCCGGACTCATGAGGATACGCAGTATTTT
cdr3_aa: CASSPRTHEDTQYF

clone_size: .
v_call: TRBV12-3/TRBV12-4
d_call: .
j_call: TRBJ2-7
cdr3_nt: TGTGCCAGCCGACCCTGGACAGCGAGGTCTTCTTCCTACGAGCAGTACTTC
cdr3_aa: CASRPWTARSSSYEQYF

clone_size: .
v_call: TRBV5-1
d_call: .
j_call: TRBJ1-1
cdr3_nt: TGCGCCAGCAGCTTGGGACCCCAGGGGACTACGAACACTGAAGCTTTCTTT
cdr3_aa: CASSLGPQGTTNTEAFF

clone_size: few
v_call: TRBV12-3/TRBV12-4
d_call: .
j_call: TRBJ1-3
cdr3_nt: TGTGCCAGCAGTTTAAAACCTCGGCCGCAGGGAGATGTCTTTCCTGGAAACACCATATATTTT
cdr3_aa: CASSLKPRPQGDVFPGNTIYF

clone_size: few
v_call: TRBV20-1
d_call: .
j_call: TRBJ2-7
cdr3_nt: TGCAGTGCTAGCCTACAGACAGGTACCTACGAGCAGTACTTC
cdr3_aa: CSASLQTGTYEQYF

clone_size: .
v_call: TRBV20-1
d_call: TRBD2
j_call: TRBJ2-5
cdr3_nt: TGCAGTTCTCTAGGGGGACTAGCGACCCATTCCCCCCAGTACTTC
cdr3_aa: CSSLGGLATHSPQYF

clone_size: many
v_call: TRBV20-1
d_call: .
j_call: TRBJ1-3
cdr3_nt: TGCAGTGCTAGCGGGGAGAACCTCTCTGGAAACACCATATATTTT
cdr3_aa: CSASGENLSGNTIYF

clone_size: many
v_call: TRBV28
d_call: .
j_call: TRBJ2-1
cdr3_nt: TGTGCCAGCACCACTCAGGGGAGGAATGAGCAGTTCTTC
cdr3_aa: CASTTQGRNEQFF

clone_size: .
v_call: TRBV20-1
d_call: .
j_call: TRBJ2-7
cdr3_nt: TGCAGTGCTAGAGATCCCGATCGGGCTGGCAGGGCCCACGAGCAGTACTTC
cdr3_aa: CSARDPDRAGRAHEQYF

clone_size: few
v_call: TRBV20-1
d_call: TRBD1
j_call: TRBJ1-2
cdr3_nt: TGCAGTGCTAGAGCCGGACAGGCCCACTTCCTTAACTATGGCTACACCTTC
cdr3_aa: CSARAGQAHFLNYGYTF

clone_size: .
v_call: TRBV7-9
d_call: .
j_call: TRBJ1-1
cdr3_nt: TGTGCCAGCAGCTTAGCGGCAGGGACCACTGAAGCTTTCTTT
cdr3_aa: CASSLAAGTTEAFF

clone_size: .
v_call: TRBV29-1
d_call: .
j_call: TRBJ2-7
cdr3_nt: TGCAGCGCTTCCGGGCATTCCTACGAGCAGTACTTC
cdr3_aa: CSASGHSYEQYF

clone_size: many
v_call: TRBV10-3
d_call: .
j_call: TRBJ2-2
cdr3_nt: TGTGCCATCATGAGGGGCACCGGGGAGCTGTTTTTT
cdr3_aa: CAIMRGTGELFF

clone_size: few
v_call: TRBV6-5
d_call: .
j_call: TRBJ2-7
cdr3_nt: TGTGCCAGCAGTTACTCGGGCCGGGTAAACGAGCAGTACTTC
cdr3_aa: CASSYSGRVNEQYF

clone_size: .
v_call: TRBV20-1
d_call: TRBD1
j_call: TRBJ1-6
cdr3_nt: TGCAGTGCTAGCCAGGGGGCGACCTATAATTCACCCCTCCACTTT
cdr3_aa: CSASQGATYNSPLHF

clone_size: few
v_call: TRBV15
d_call: TRBD2
j_call: TRBJ2-3
cdr3_nt: TGTGCCACCAGCAGAGAAGGGAGGGCAGATACGCAGTATTTT
cdr3_aa: CATSREGRADTQYF

clone_size: many
v_call: TRBV5-1
d_call: .
j_call: TRBJ2-2
cdr3_nt: TGCGCCAGCAGCTTGGGTCAGGGGAAGACCGGGGAGCTGTTTTTT
cdr3_aa: CASSLGQGKTGELFF

clone_size: .
v_call: TRBV5-5
d_call: .
j_call: TRBJ2-5
cdr3_nt: TGTGCCAGCAGCTCCGGACAGACCCAAGAGACCCAGTACTTC
cdr3_aa: CASSSGQTQETQYF

clone_size: few
v_call: TRBV5-1
d_call: .
j_call: TRBJ1-6
cdr3_nt: TGCGCCAGCAGCTTGTATCGATCCCTTGGTAATTCACCCCTCCACTTT
cdr3_aa: CASSLYRSLGNSPLHF

clone_size: .
v_call: TRBV12-3/TRBV12-4
d_call: .
j_call: TRBJ2-7
cdr3_nt: TGTGCCAGCAGCCCCCCCCGCCCAGCGCCCGGATCCTACGAGCAGTACTTC
cdr3_aa: CASSPPRPAPGSYEQYF

clone_size: .
v_call: TRBV11-2
d_call: TRBD1
j_call: TRBJ2-5
cdr3_nt: TGTGCCAGCAGCCCGGACAGGGGGGGGAAAGAGACCCAGTACTTC
cdr3_aa: CASSPDRGGKETQYF

clone_size: few
v_call: TRBV9
d_call: .
j_call: TRBJ2-3
cdr3_nt: TGTGCCAGCAGCGTAGTAGGGCAGGGCACAGATACGCAGTATTTT
cdr3_aa: CASSVVGQGTDTQYF

clone_size: few
v_call: TRBV24-1
d_call: .
j_call: TRBJ2-3
cdr3_nt: TGTGCCACCAGTGTTATGGGCGGAAGCACAGATACGCAGTATTTT
cdr3_aa: CATSVMGGSTDTQYF

clone_size: once
v_call: TRBV7-8
d_call: TRBD2
j_call: TRBJ2-3
cdr3_nt: TGTGCCAGCAGCGTTCGGGAATGGGCTAGCGGGATGACAGATACGCAGTATTTT
cdr3_aa: CASSVREWASGMTDTQYF

clone_size: .
v_call: TRBV5-1
d_call: TRBD2
j_call: TRBJ2-3
cdr3_nt: TGCGCCAGCCACGCGGGAGTAAGTGCAGATACGCAGTATTTT
cdr3_aa: CASHAGVSADTQYF

clone_size: few
v_call: TRBV6-5
d_call: .
j_call: TRBJ1-2
cdr3_nt: TGTGCCAGCAGTTACTACGGCGGGAACTATGGCTACACCTTC
cdr3_aa: CASSYYGGNYGYTF

clone_size: .
v_call: TRBV11-1
d_call: .
j_call: TRBJ1-1
cdr3_nt: TGTGCCAGCAGCCCCGGACGGCGCCTCATGAACACTGAAGCTTTCTTT
cdr3_aa: CASSPGRRLMNTEAFF

clone_size: .
v_call: TRBV11-2
d_call: TRBD2
j_call: TRBJ2-1
cdr3_nt: TGTGCCAGCAGCTTAGATCCCGGGACTAGCGGGGAGTTCTTC
cdr3_aa: CASSLDPGTSGEFF

clone_size: .
v_call: TRBV12-3/TRBV12-4
d_call: TRBD2
j_call: TRBJ2-3
cdr3_nt: TGTGCCAGCAGTCCGGCGGGGGAGGGCCGGGGCACAGATACGCAGTATTTT
cdr3_aa: CASSPAGEGRGTDTQYF

clone_size: .
v_call: TRBV7-2
d_call: .
j_call: TRBJ2-2
cdr3_nt: TGTGCCAGCAGCTTAGCAGGAGGACACCTCTTAGGGGACACCGGGGAGCTGTTTTTT
cdr3_aa: CASSLAGGHLLGDTGELFF

clone_size: few
v_call: TRBV7-6
d_call: TRBD2
j_call: TRBJ2-1
cdr3_nt: TGTGCCAGCAGCTTAGAGCTAGCGGACTACTACAATGAGCAGTTCTTC
cdr3_aa: CASSLELADYYNEQFF